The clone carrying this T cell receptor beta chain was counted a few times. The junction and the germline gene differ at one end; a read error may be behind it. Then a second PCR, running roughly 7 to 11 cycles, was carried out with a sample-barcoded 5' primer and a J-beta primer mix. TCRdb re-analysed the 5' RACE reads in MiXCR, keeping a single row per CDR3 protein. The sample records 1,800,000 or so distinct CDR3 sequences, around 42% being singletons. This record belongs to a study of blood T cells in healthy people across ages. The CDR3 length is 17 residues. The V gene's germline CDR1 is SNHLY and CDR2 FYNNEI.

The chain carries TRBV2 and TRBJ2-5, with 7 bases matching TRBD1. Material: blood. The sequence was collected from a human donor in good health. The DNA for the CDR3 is TGTACCAGCTCCTGGGACAGAAGAGGGCCCGGGTTGGAGACCCAGTACTTC. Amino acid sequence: CTSSWDRRGPGLETQYF.